The sequence of this T cell receptor beta chain was determined in a study of Ad26.COV2.S vaccination and SARS-CoV-2 variants. Study background: Donor got 5x10^10 or 1x10^11 viral particles of Ad26.COV2.S.

Notes on the study in general: The TCR breadth and depth analyses may have understated or missed part of the total T cell responses. Placebo recipients trailed vaccine recipients in spike-specific TCR breadth.

This table comes from immunoSEQ multiplex PCR, and its TCRdb copy is limited to in-frame clones, with some not included. The table includes roughly 400,000 clones, about nine tenths detected once. About this clone: Its target is unknown.

Treatment noted: 15 to 20 received Ad26.COV2.S at low or high dose, single or two shots; 5 received placebo; per-sample allocation not given. At day 63 after the first vaccine or placebo injection, samples were drawn. V shed 5 bases and J shed 10 bases, with 8 bases lying between them. From germline, CDR1 is WSHSY and CDR2 SAAADI. CDR3 length equals 10 residues. This sequence originates from a person aged 18-60 years who received the Ad26.COV2.S COVID-19 vaccine or a placebo. The chain is built from TRBV10-2 and TRBJ1-1; D unclear. This specimen consisted of peripheral blood, obtained in a trial of Ad26.COV2.S vaccine versus placebo. CDR3 sequence reads: CASSLNPAFF. In DNA, the CDR3 is TGCGCCAGCAGTCTTAACCCAGCTTTCTTT.